This TCR beta chain was identified during a study of T cells in Graves' hyperthyroidism and ophthalmopathy. Many counts were recorded for this clonotype. The target antigen is unknown. Lactation, pregnancy, other autoimmune disease or uncontrolled infection excluded patients. Blood was sampled at initial diagnosis of hyperthyroidism, prior to onset of any ophthalmopathy symptoms. A 10 ml volume of fresh peripheral blood provided the PBMCs. RNA transcripts provided the source from which TCR beta CDR3 regions were amplified. In the first-round RT-PCR of the TCR CDR3, the HTBI primer set was used. TCRdb reanalysed the multiplex PCR reads using MiXCR and keeps one entry per CDR3 protein. The repertoire holds a few hundred thousand distinct CDR3 sequences, with 14% to 15% as singletons. Whole-study results and caveats: The authors' 13 V-J model separated ophthalmopathy from stable hyperthyroidism.

V was cut by 7 bases and J by 2 bases, with 14 bases left in between. CDR1 SGHAT and CDR2 FQNNGV come from the germline V gene. The CDR3 sequence is 14 residues long. This TCR came from a woman aged 40-49 years with Graves' hyperthyroidism that later progressed to Graves' ophthalmopathy. Sequenced input: blood. The chain links TRBV11-2 to TRBJ2-5; tentative D call: TRBD2 (6 bases). The CDR3 loop reads CASTQAGLQETQYF. CDR3 nucleotides: TGTGCCAGCACCCAAGCGGGTCTACAAGAGACCCAGTACTTC.